This TCR beta chain was sequenced during a study of cytomegalovirus exposure and HLA in healthy donors (dated by TCRdb to about 2017). Context from the whole study: In an earlier analysis of 587 of the donors, 276 Gb of sequence data and roughly 100 million unique TCR beta sequences from about 180 million T cells were reported. An early release covering approximately 600 HLA-typed donors comprised around 300 gigabases of sequencing data and 85 million or so unique TCR sequences. Of the roughly 410 genotyped donors, 65% to 90% were placed in the genetic ancestry cluster associated with self-reported Caucasian donors. The study aimed to test whether signatures of past pathogen exposure could be identified by cataloging public T cell receptors. The study used immunosequencing to profile the T cell repertoires of around 600 subjects and linked those repertoires to cytomegalovirus serostatus. Along with the roughly 670-subject first cohort, a separate validation cohort of over a hundred different subjects was used. The study combined high-throughput TCR immunosequencing, statistical association of individual TCRs with disease status, and machine learning to predict cytomegalovirus infection status. A later analysis re-examined previously published TCR beta repertoires from over 500 donors and added high-resolution HLA genotyping to investigate patterns of TCR occurrence. Rather than using new phenotypic data, the later analysis identified candidate immune exposures from TCR beta sequences and from how often those sequences occurred across donors. To decide whether each TCR beta V gene segment behaved as functional or pseudogenic, an earlier analysis of approximately 600 of the donors relied on high-throughput TCR beta sequencing. Donor age, sex, ethnicity and CMV serostatus were compiled together with the repertoire data. A later genetic analysis used genome-wide SNP genotypes for 398 of the 666 donors, treating that subset as a discovery cohort. All discovery cohort repertoires had been generated using a single sequencing platform. HLA typing covered class I and class II loci at four-digit resolution. Typing coverage differed by locus: A, B, C, DRB1 and DQB1 were typed in about 620-630 donors, DQA1 in about 560, DPA1 in 600 to 610, and DPB1 in 450 to 480. Four to six DR-DQ haplotypes were handled as single units for association and clustering, since linkage in the cohort was strong. On average, over 200,000 unique TCR beta nucleotide sequences were sequenced per donor among 398 genotyped donors of the cohort, with roughly 18% of those sequences being non-productive. Points the paper makes about the study in general: Because HLA typing was unavailable for some donors at each locus, only the typed subset was used in association tests. The presence/absence analyses assumed that sequencing depth was roughly uniform across donors, and that assumption may not be true. When HLA alleles, especially DR and DQ, strongly co-occurred, TCR associations were difficult to assign to individual alleles. A later genetic analysis reported fewer N-insertions in productive TCRs among donors in an Asian-associated ancestry cluster than the roughly 650-donor mean. This cohort had only TCR beta chains sequenced, and the lack of alpha or paired-chain data limited which features could be detected. Compared with equally common non-associated chains, HLA-associated TCR beta chains in a later analysis were more clonally expanded and had lower generation probabilities. The earlier analysis of some 540 of the donors excluded some 15 rarely observed V segments, including chromosome 9 orphons, because counts were too low. It was suggested by the authors that the approach could potentially be generalized to other disease states and immunological phenotypes. Three of the identified cytomegalovirus-associated TCR beta chains were confirmed in vitro to be specific for cytomegalovirus antigens. In both the original and validation cohorts, the classifier was reported to diagnose cytomegalovirus status with high specificity and sensitivity. At a false discovery rate of 0.05, a later analysis linked 16,000 or so TCR beta sequences to specific HLA alleles. In a later analysis, most CMV-associated TCR beta chains were found to appear HLA-restricted, with HLA associations seemingly driven largely by CMV exposure. A cluster of highly shared sequence variants was judged likely to be a technical artifact of the sequencing pipeline. A further reported finding was that TCR beta sequences accurately predicted the HLA-A and HLA-B alleles for most subjects in the first cohort. In a later analysis, the rate of TCR association differed among HLA loci, with DRB1 alleles having the most associated TCRs and HLA-C alleles having the fewest. A total of 150 or so TCR beta chains were listed by the study as associated with cytomegalovirus. In a later analysis, several top co-occurrence clusters were reported to appear linked to parvovirus B19, influenza, CMV and Epstein-Barr virus. Some IMGT-functional V segments, including TRBV6-2 and TRBV6-3, could not be told apart with the 87-base-pair reads, so those segments were excluded. Correlated functional status among segregating V segments might reflect linkage disequilibrium, but an unknown experimental factor could not be ruled out. Broadly in line with IMGT annotations, most TCR beta V segments showed up in productive rearrangements about 87% or about 30% of the time in an earlier analysis of roughly 590 of the donors. Most TCR sequences were seen in very few donors, while some public TCRs were found in many individuals. Immune exposure information for the cohort was limited to CMV serostatus. A later genetic analysis associated a missense DCLRE1C variant with V-gene and J-gene trimming of TCR beta chains, and an independent cohort replicated the association.

CDR1 MNHNY and CDR2 SVGAGI are derived from the germline V gene (reference sequence). The CDR3, from cysteine to phenylalanine, totals 15 residues. Just the 45-base CDR3 DNA is kept, in frame starting at base 1. Libraries were prepared through the immunoSEQ multiplex PCR assay. For the multiplex PCR, a mixture combining 60 forward primers for TCR Vbeta segments and 13 reverse primers for TCR Jbeta segments was used. Amplification of the CDR3 region of rearranged TCR beta genes was performed with a multiplex PCR assay on genomic DNA. Amplified TCR beta libraries were sequenced as 87-base-pair reads on the Illumina HiSeq System. As for the authors' bioinformatics: Across the 500 to 750 repertoires, a later analysis counted around 80 million unique TCR beta chains, roughly 11 million of which were shared by at least two donors. To remove PCR and sequencing errors, raw reads were error-corrected and collapsed into unique sequences using a nearest-neighbor algorithm that merged closely related sequences. To assign V, D and J gene segments, CDR3 sequences were aligned to IMGT reference sequences. Each retained sequence needed at least a six-nucleotide match to both a V gene segment and a J gene segment. A rearrangement counted as productive if the CDR3 had no stop codons and remained in frame with V and J, and every other rearrangement counted as non-productive. CDR3 was defined according to IMGT convention as the region running from the second conserved V-encoded cysteine to the conserved J-encoded phenylalanine. The earlier analysis of a few hundred of the donors excluded any sequence lacking an unambiguous match to a single V gene segment. In an earlier analysis of approximately 560 of the donors, a V segment was called functional when productive rearrangements were above 56.7%, and segregating when the standard deviation between donors exceeded 5%. A statistical classification framework was developed to diagnose cytomegalovirus status using the catalog of TCR beta chain sequences. In a later analysis, V and J genes were assigned by comparing TCR nucleotide sequences against IMGT/GENE-DB human TR gene sequences. The TCRdist pipeline was used in a later analysis to assign CDR3 sequences and most-parsimonious VDJ recombination scenarios. In a later analysis, each TCR beta chain was defined by its CDR3 amino acid sequence together with its V-gene family, and reads without a unique V-gene family were excluded. To address suspected cross-contamination and a sequencing artifact, a later analysis removed 450 to 700 highly shared, low-generation-probability nucleotide sequences. In a later analysis, a clonal expansion index for each public chain was calculated from normalized within-repertoire ranks of inferred template counts. Generation probabilities in a later analysis came from a VDJ recombination model fitted to out-of-frame rearrangements, and those results were checked against IGoR. In a later analysis, hypergeometric tests were used to score TCR-TCR, TCR-HLA and TCR-CMV co-occurrence, with a repertoire-size bias correction applied to TCR pairs. False discovery rates were estimated in a later analysis by permuting HLA or CMV assignments 20 times. In a later analysis, co-occurring TCRs were grouped using DBSCAN, and TCRdist sequence similarity was added for clustering within HLA-allele-positive subsets. For co-occurrence clustering, repertoires with fewer than 30,000 or more than 120,000 public chains were excluded, along with a handful of repertoires with anomalous nucleotide sharing. Held by TCRdb, this immuneACCESS table contains in-frame sequences only and omits some clones. Under half of the omission traces to an unresolved V gene where checked; the cause of the rest is unknown. V and J calls and clone size follow that table, whereas D and trimming were derived from the DNA. Present in this sample are roughly 190,000 clones, 78% of which were seen just once. The ten largest clones capture around 2.6% of the sample.

The cohort comprised more than 550 healthy bone marrow donors. At the time of sampling, every cohort member was nominally healthy, though immune exposures that went unrecorded were likely present. The donor was CMV seronegative and belonged to the group of 380 or so seronegative cohort members. Every donor gave a peripheral blood sample, and the peripheral blood mononuclear cells from that sample were used for TCR beta sequencing. Genomic DNA extraction from the blood cell samples was performed with the Qiagen DNeasy Blood Extraction Kit. In the case of this clone: Its antigen remains unidentified. No quality values exist for individual bases; no much larger clone is one base distant.

The V and J genes are TRBV6-6 and TRBJ2-5; the D segment could be TRBD1, given 6 matching bases. The DNA end is more similar to TRBJ2-7, so the J call may be wrong. The TCR sequence derives from a female donor in good health and CMV-seronegative. Sequenced input: PBMCs. For the CDR3, the sequence is CASSPIGTRSYEQYF. The sequenced DNA is TGTGCCAGCAGTCCGATTGGGACACGTTCCTACGAGCAGTACTTC.